This T cell receptor beta chain was recovered during a study of T cell responses to AZD1222 COVID-19 vaccine. Overall study findings and caveats: Regions 160-218 and 743-854 held dominance among vaccine-associated CD4 TCRs, which spanned spike. Targets within unmutated variant regions were reportedly found for nearly half of spike-specific TCRs.

Some second doses came at about 4 weeks and others at about 12 weeks; these were pooled. Turning to this clone: The antigen is undetermined.

The table came from immunoSEQ multiplex PCR; TCRdb's copy has only in-frame clones and leaves some out. There are some 170,000 clones in the sample; 85% to 95% occur only once, and about 4.6% lies in the top ten. CDR3 size: 13 residues. V lost 4 bases and J 13 bases, leaving 14 bases between the germline ends. Germline CDR1 MNHEY, CDR2 SMNVEV (reference sequence). Sequenced material: peripheral blood, taken 28 days after the second AZD1222 dose. This receptor was obtained from an adult who received the AZD1222 COVID-19 vaccine. The rearrangement joins TRBV27 to TRBJ1-6; no clear D. The CDR3 DNA sequence: TGTGCCAGCAGTTACGCGGGGAGCAGGCCCCTCCACTTT. Translating gives CASSYAGSRPLHF.